The entry below describes one TCR beta chain. Its cognate antigen has yet to be identified. No much larger clone exists at a distance of one base, and base qualities are not known. Systemically healthy Caucasian individuals from Russia, over 30 in total and aged about 6 to 95 years, were included as donors. About 10 milliliters of peripheral blood were collected from each donor into EDTA-treated Vacutainer tubes. PBMCs were isolated by Ficoll-Paque density-gradient centrifugation, with at least 7 million obtained per sample. Total RNA, at least 5 micrograms per sample, was extracted from PBMCs with Trizol reagent. For every donor, flow cytometry on a PBMC aliquot measured the percentage of naive CD45RAhigh/CD27high T cells. The entry originates in a study of blood T cells in healthy people across ages (dated by TCRdb to the mid-2010s). Study-wide context: In model experiments, template switching captured roughly one uniquely barcoded TCR beta cDNA molecule for every two T cells. For two donors (one aged 18 to 29 and one aged 80 or older), the study analyzed two additional independent replicas of 1 million unique cDNA reads from the same blood draw. To track age-related changes in TCR beta repertoire diversity, the study relied on deep sequencing normalized with unique cDNA molecular identifiers. Donors were grouped into four age groups: young (average about 15 years), middle-aged (about 40), aged (around 56) and long-lived (around 82). Donors of different ages were randomly distributed across sequencing lanes to avoid experimental bias.

Overall study results and their limits: Conclusive comparison of naive and antigen-experienced compartments was prevented by the profiling of bulk unsorted PBMCs. Because the CMV infection status of the donors was unknown, age-related changes in expanded clonotypes may potentially have been confounded. Compared with the aged group, more naive CD4+ T cells, fewer expanded clones and increased TCR diversity were shown by the long-lived group, suggesting age selection. Estimates of total diversity from one million sequenced T cells were regarded as lower bounds and underestimates. Observed TCR beta diversity per million T cells fell roughly linearly with age, and a significant reduction was already apparent by age roughly 40. There was a strong correlation between observed TCR beta diversity and the percentage of naive T cells measured by flow cytometry.

Library creation used 5' RACE. A second PCR of about 7 to 12 cycles was performed with a sample-barcoded 5' primer and a J-beta primer mix. A template-switch 5' adaptor carrying 12 random nucleotides introduced a unique molecular identifier onto each TCR beta cDNA molecule. Each sample yielded at least 3 million CDR3-containing paired-end reads. All of the RNA was converted into first-strand cDNA using the Mint cDNA synthesis kit, with a TRBC-specific oligonucleotide serving as the primer. After uracil-DNA glycosylase treatment, a first 18-cycle PCR used universal primers M1SS and BC2_uni_R on all cDNA. The study's processing was this. Normalization of each sample was performed by random selection of 1 million high-quality reads, each carrying a distinct molecular identifier. Reads with shared molecular identifiers were discarded instead of being binned into consensus sequences. CDR3 identification, clonotype clustering and error correction used MiTCR with a Q25 quality threshold and the strictest error-elimination algorithm. Lower-bound total TCR beta diversity was estimated with a nonparametric unseen species model using Euler transformation. The public reads were run again by TCRdb, first through fastp at Q25 and then through MiXCR, and only productive beta chains were kept. Every entry covers one CDR3 protein and lists the most common genes and DNA from its rows. These V and J calls are TCRdb output, not the study's own analysis. This sample is represented by 1.5 million to 2 million distinct CDR3 sequences; around 40% of them were singletons. The top ten clonotypes cover 23% of the sample.

V lost 3 bases and J lost 0 bases, and the count of bases not matched to a germline gene is 16. Taken from the germline V gene, the CDR1 and CDR2 loops are SGHTA and FQGNSA. Taken from cysteine to phenylalanine, the CDR3 has 19 residues. Only the CDR3 portion is preserved as DNA: 57 bases, with reading frame beginning at the first base. The rearranged segments are TRBV7-2 and TRBJ1-2; 7 of the junction bases match TRBD1. Sample: blood. The source is a human donor in good health. The DNA sequence reads TGTGCCAGCAGCTTCCTCCCTCTCCCGGGACAGTGGACTAACTATGGCTACACCTTC. Its protein reads: CASSFLPLPGQWTNYGYTF.